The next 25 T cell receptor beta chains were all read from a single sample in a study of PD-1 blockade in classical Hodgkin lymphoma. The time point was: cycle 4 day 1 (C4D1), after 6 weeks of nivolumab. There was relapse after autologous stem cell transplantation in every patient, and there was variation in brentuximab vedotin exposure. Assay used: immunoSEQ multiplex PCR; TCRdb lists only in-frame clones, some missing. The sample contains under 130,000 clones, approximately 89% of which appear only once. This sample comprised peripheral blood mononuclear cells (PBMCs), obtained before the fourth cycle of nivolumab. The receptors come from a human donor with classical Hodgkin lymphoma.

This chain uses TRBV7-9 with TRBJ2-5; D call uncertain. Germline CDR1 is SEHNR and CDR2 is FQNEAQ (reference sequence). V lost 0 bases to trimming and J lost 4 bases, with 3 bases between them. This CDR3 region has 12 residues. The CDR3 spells CASSLAGETQYF. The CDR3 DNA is TGTGCCAGCAGCTTAGCGGGAGAGACCCAGTACTTC.

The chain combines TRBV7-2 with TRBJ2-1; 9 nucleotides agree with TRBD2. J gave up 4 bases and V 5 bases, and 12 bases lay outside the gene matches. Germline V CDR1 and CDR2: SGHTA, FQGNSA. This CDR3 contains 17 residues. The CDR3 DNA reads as TGTGCCAGCAGCCCCAGCGGTAGCGGGAGAGGGTACAATGAGCAGTTCTTC. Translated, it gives CASSPSGSGRGYNEQFF.

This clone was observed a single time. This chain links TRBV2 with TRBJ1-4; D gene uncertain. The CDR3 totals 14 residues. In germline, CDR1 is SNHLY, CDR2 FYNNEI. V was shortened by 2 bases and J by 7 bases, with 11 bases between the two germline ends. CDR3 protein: CASSENGLGEKLFF. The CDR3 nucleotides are TGTGCCAGCAGTGAAAACGGGTTAGGTGAAAAACTGTTTTTT. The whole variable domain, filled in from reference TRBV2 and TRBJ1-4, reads EPEVTQTPSHQVTQMGQEVILRCVPISNHLYFYWYRQILGQKVEFLVSFYNNEISEKSEIFDDQFSVERPDGSNFTLKIRSTKLEDSAMYFCASSENGLGEKLFFGSGTQLSVL.

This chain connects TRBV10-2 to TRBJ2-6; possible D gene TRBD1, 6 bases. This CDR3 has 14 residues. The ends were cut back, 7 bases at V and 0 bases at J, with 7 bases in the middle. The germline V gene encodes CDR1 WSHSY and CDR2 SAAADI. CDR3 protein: CASKGDSGANVLTF. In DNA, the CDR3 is TGCGCCAGCAAGGGGGACTCTGGGGCCAACGTCCTGACTTTC.

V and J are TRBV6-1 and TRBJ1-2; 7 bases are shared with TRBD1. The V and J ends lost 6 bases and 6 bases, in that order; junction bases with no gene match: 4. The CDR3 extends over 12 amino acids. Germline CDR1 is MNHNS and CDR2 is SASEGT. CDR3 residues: CASRGQGDGYTF. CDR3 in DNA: TGTGCCAGCAGAGGGCAGGGGGATGGCTACACCTTC.

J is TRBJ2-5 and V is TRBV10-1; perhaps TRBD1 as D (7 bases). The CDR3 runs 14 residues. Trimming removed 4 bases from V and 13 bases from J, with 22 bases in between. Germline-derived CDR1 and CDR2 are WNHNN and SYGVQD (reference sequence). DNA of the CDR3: TGCGCCAGCAGTGCCGGGGCAGGGGGGACCCGACGGTACTTC. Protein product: CASSAGAGGTRRYF.

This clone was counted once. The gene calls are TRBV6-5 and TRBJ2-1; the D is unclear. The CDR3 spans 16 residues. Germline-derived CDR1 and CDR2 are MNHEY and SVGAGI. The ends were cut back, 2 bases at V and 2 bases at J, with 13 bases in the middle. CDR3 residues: CASSYGNYGPYNEQFF. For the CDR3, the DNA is TGTGCCAGCAGTTACGGCAATTATGGGCCCTACAATGAGCAGTTCTTC.

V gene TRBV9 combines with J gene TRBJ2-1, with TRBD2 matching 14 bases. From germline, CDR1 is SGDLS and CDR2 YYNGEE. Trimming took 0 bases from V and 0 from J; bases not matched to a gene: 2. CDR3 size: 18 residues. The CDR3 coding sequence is TGTGCCAGCAGCGTAGGACTAGCGGGGGGGAGCTCCTACAATGAGCAGTTCTTC. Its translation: CASSVGLAGGSSYNEQFF.

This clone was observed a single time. DNA for the CDR3: TGTGCCAGCAGTCAGGGACATGGAAACACCATATATTTT. Protein product: CASSQGHGNTIYF. V and J are TRBV7-6 and TRBJ1-3; a possible D gene is TRBD1 (6 bases). Germline V lookup: CDR1 SGHVS, CDR2 FNYEAQ. Trimming removed 6 bases from V and 3 bases from J, with 9 bases in between. This CDR3 spans 13 amino acids.

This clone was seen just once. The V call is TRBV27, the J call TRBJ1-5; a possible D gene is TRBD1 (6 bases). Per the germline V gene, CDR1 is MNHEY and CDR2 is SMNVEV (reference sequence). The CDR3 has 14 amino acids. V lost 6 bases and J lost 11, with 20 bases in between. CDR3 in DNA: TGTGCCAGCAGCGGGACACCAATCGTGGGGGCCCAGCATTTT. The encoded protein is CASSGTPIVGAQHF.

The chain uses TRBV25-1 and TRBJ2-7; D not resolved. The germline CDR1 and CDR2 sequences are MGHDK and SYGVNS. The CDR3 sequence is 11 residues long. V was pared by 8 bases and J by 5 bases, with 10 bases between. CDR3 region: CASESFDEQYF. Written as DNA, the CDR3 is TGTGCCAGCGAGTCCTTTGACGAGCAGTACTTC.

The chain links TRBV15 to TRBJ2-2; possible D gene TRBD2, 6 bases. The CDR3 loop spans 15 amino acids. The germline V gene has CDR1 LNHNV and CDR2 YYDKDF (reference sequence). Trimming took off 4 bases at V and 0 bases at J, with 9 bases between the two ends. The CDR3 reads CATSKEGSNTGELFF. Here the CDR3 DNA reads TGTGCCACCAGCAAGGAGGGCTCGAACACCGGGGAGCTGTTTTTT.

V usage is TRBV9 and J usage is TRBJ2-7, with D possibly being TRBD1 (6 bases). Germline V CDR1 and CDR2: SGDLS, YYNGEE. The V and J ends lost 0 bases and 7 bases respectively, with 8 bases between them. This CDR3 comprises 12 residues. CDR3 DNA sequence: TGTGCCAGCAGCGTAGAGAGGGGGGAGCAGTACTTC. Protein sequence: CASSVERGEQYF.

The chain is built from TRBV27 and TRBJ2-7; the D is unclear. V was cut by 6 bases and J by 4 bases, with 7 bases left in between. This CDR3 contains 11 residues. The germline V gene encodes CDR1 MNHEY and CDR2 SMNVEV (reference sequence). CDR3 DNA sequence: TGTGCCAGCAGGTGGGGATACGAGCAGTACTTC. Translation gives CASRWGYEQYF.

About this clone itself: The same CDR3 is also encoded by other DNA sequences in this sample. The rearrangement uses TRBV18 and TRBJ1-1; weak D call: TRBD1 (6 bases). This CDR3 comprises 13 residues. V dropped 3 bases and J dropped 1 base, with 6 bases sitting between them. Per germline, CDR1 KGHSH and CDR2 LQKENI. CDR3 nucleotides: TGTGCCAGCTCACCGGGACAGAACACTGAAGCTTTCTTT. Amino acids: CASSPGQNTEAFF. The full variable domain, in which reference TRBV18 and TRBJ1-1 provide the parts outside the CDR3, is NAGVMQNPRHLVRRRGQEARLRCSPMKGHSHVYWYRQLPEEGLKFMVYLQKENIIDESGMPKERFSAEFPKEGPSILRIQQVVRGDSAAYFCASSPGQNTEAFFGQGTRLTVV.

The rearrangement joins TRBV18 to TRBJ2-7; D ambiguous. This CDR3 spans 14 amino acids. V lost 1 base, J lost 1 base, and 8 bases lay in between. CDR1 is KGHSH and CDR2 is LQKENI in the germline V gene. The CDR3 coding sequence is TGTGCCAGCTCACCACTAGTAGCATCCTACGAGCAGTACTTC. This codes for CASSPLVASYEQYF.

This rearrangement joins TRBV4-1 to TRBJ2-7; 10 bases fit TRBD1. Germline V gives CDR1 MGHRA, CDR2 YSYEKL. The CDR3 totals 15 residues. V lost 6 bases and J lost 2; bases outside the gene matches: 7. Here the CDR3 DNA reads TGCGCCAGCAGACCCGGACAGGGGGAAGCCTACGAGCAGTACTTC. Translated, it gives CASRPGQGEAYEQYF.

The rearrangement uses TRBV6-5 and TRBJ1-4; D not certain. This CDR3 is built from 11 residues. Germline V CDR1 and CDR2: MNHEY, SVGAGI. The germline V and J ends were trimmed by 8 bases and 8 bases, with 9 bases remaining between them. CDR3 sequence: CASRGTEKLFF. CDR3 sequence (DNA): TGTGCCAGCCGAGGAACCGAAAAACTGTTTTTT.

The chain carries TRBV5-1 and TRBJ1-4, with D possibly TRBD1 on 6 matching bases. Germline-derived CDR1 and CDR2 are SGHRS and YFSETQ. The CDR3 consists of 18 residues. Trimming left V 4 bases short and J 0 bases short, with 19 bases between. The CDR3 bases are TGCGCCAGCAGCCCCAGGGGCGACCTCACGCCAACTAATGAAAAACTGTTTTTT. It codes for CASSPRGDLTPTNEKLFF.

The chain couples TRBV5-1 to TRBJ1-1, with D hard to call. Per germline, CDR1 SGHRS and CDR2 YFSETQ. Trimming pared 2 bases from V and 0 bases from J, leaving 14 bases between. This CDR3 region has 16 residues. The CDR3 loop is CASSFSGRVMNTEAFF. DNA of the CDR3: TGCGCCAGCAGCTTCTCCGGGAGGGTCATGAACACTGAAGCTTTCTTT.

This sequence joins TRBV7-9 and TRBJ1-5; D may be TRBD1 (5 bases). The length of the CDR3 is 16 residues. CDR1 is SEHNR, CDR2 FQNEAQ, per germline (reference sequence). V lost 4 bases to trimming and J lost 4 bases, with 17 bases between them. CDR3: CASSYGGGSRNQPQHF. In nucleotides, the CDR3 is TGTGCCAGCAGCTACGGGGGAGGAAGTAGGAATCAGCCCCAGCATTTT.

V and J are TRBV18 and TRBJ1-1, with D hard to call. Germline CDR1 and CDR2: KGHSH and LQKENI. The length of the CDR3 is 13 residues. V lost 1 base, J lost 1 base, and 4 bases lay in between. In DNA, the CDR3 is TGTGCCAGCTCACCACAAGGGAACACTGAAGCTTTCTTT. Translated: CASSPQGNTEAFF.

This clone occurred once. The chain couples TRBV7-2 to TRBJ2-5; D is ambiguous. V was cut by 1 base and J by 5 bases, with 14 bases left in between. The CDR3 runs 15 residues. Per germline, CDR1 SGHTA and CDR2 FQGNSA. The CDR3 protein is CASSLGLRSPETQYF. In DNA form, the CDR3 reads TGTGCCAGCAGCTTAGGTCTGCGCAGTCCTGAGACCCAGTACTTC. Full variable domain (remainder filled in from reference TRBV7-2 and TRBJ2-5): GAGVSQSPSNKVTEKGKDVELRCDPISGHTALYWYRQSLGQGLEFLIYFQGNSAPDKSGLPSDRFSAERTGGSVSTLTIQRTQQEDSAVYLCASSLGLRSPETQYFGPGTRLLVL.

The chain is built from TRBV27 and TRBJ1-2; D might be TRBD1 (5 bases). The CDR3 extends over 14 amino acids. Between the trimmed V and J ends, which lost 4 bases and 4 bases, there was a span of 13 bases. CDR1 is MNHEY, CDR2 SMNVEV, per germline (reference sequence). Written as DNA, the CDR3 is TGTGCCAGCAGTTCGCCGGGACGGTCCTATGGCTACACCTTC. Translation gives CASSSPGRSYGYTF.

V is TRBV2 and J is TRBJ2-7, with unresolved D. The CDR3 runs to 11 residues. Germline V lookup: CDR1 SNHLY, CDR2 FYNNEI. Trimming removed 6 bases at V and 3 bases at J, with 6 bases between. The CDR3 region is CASREFYEQYF. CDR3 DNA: TGTGCCAGCAGGGAGTTCTACGAGCAGTACTTC.